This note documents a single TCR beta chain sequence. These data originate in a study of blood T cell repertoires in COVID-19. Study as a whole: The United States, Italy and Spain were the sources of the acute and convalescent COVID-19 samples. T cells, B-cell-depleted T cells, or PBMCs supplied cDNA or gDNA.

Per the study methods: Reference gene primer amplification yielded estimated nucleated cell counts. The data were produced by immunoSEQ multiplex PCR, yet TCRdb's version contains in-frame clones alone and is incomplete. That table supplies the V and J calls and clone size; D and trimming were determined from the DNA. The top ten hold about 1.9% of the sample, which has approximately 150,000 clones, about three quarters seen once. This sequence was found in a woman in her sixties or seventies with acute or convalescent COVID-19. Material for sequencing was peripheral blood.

CDR3 protein: CASSSTGGLQPQHF. The DNA of the CDR3 is TGTGCCAGCAGTTCGACAGGGGGCTTGCAGCCCCAGCATTTT. The gene calls are TRBV28 and TRBJ1-5; TRBD1 aligns across 10 bases. V shed 4 bases, J shed 7 bases, and the junction held 4 bases outside the gene matches. This CDR3 has 14 residues. Germline CDR1 MDHEN, CDR2 SYDVKM.